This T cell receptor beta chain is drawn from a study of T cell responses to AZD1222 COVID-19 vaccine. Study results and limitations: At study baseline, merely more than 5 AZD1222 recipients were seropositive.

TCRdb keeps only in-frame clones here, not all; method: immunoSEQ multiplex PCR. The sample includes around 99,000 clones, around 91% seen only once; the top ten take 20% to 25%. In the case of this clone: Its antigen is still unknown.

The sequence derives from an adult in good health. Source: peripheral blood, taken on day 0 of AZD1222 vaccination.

CDR3 in DNA: TGTGCCAGCAGCGCGTGGGGGGCCGAGACAGATACGCAGTATTTT. The encoded protein is CASSAWGAETDTQYF. J is TRBJ2-3 and V is TRBV7-2; the D call may be TRBD1 or TRBD2 (6 bases each). Trimming pared 5 bases from V and 3 bases from J, leaving 15 bases between. CDR1 is SGHTA, CDR2 FQGNSA, per germline. The CDR3 extends over 15 amino acids.